A selection of T cell receptor beta chains follows, all from one sample in a study of early T cells in non-severe SARS-CoV-2 infection. TCRdb itself ran the 5' RACE reads through MiXCR, one entry per CDR3 protein. The sample gives around 99,000 distinct CDR3 sequences, 11% of which show up once; 6.5% to 8% is in the top ten. Sequenced material: whole blood. The receptor set was obtained from an adult who was a healthcare worker with PCR-confirmed SARS-CoV-2 infection or an uninfected control (not recorded which). Both conserved end residues are part of each CDR3. The D gene is left open where the match is weak. Not all rows give a size; the values are once, few, many and, for expanded clones, a class.

CDR3 protein	CDR3 DNA	J gene	V gene	clone size	D gene
CASSIDGRGGISTGELFF	TGTGCCAGTAGTATAGATGGGCGCGGCGGAATCTCTACCGGGGAGCTGTTTTTT	TRBJ2-2	TRBV19	many	.
CASREQGASTEAFF	TGTGCCAGCAGGGAACAGGGGGCTAGTACTGAAGCTTTCTTT	TRBJ1-1	TRBV7-2	.	TRBD1
CASSFLAGGDEQFF	TGTGCCAGCAGCTTTTTAGCGGGAGGGGATGAGCAGTTCTTC	TRBJ2-1	TRBV5-6	few	TRBD2
CASSSRRTSGRAYEQYF	TGTGCCAGCAGCTCCCGCCGGACTAGCGGGAGGGCCTACGAGCAGTACTTC	TRBJ2-7	TRBV7-9	few	TRBD2
CASGSAETQYF	TGTGCCAGCGGTTCCGCAGAGACCCAGTACTTC	TRBJ2-5	TRBV2	.	.
CASSLKVRGRGNEQFF	TGTGCCAGCAGCTTAAAGGTCCGGGGGCGCGGGAATGAGCAGTTCTTC	TRBJ2-1	TRBV7-8	.	.
CASSQIYRDRGAEVFF	TGCGCCAGCAGCCAAATCTACCGGGACAGGGGGGCCGAAGTTTTCTTT	TRBJ1-1	TRBV4-1	many	TRBD1
CASSFFLSGSSDTQYF	TGTGCCAGCAGTTTCTTTCTTAGCGGGAGTTCGGATACGCAGTATTTT	TRBJ2-3	TRBV12-3/TRBV12-4	few	TRBD2
CASSLSDRGLYGYTF	TGTGCCAGCAGCTTATCGGACAGGGGACTCTATGGCTACACCTTC	TRBJ1-2	TRBV7-9	many	TRBD1
CASSPRWSGAREQYF	TGTGCCAGCAGCCCCCGATGGTCGGGGGCGCGGGAGCAGTACTTC	TRBJ2-7	TRBV3-1	many	.
CASSESGNLGEQFF	TGTGCCAGCAGTGAGAGCGGGAATTTGGGTGAGCAGTTCTTC	TRBJ2-1	TRBV6-4	many	TRBD2
CASSESPSVHEQYF	TGTGCCAGCAGTGAATCCCCCTCAGTCCACGAGCAGTACTTC	TRBJ2-7	TRBV2	many	.
CASSANPNPGRSQYF	TGTGCCAGCAGCGCCAACCCCAACCCCGGTCGGTCCCAGTACTTC	TRBJ2-5	TRBV9	.	.
CASSPRLAGSSYNEQFF	TGTGCCAGCAGTCCCCGACTAGCGGGAAGCTCCTACAATGAGCAGTTCTTC	TRBJ2-1	TRBV12-3/TRBV12-4	many	TRBD2
CASSLSAEKLFF	TGTGCCAGCAGTTTATCCGCTGAAAAACTGTTTTTT	TRBJ1-4	TRBV28	.	.
CASSSKGRLLEKYF	TGTGCCAGCAGTTCCAAAGGGCGTTTACTAGAGAAGTACTTC	TRBJ2-7	TRBV2	.	.
CAWSWTGLTDTQYF	TGTGCCTGGAGTTGGACAGGACTCACAGATACGCAGTATTTT	TRBJ2-3	TRBV30	many	TRBD1
CASSQDSSGSPSYNEQFF	TGCGCCAGCAGCCAAGATTCTAGCGGGAGTCCCTCCTACAATGAGCAGTTCTTC	TRBJ2-1	TRBV4-3	few	TRBD2
CAWSVGVAGQPQHF	TGTGCCTGGAGTGTGGGGGTAGCCGGGCAGCCCCAGCATTTT	TRBJ1-5	TRBV30	.	.
CASKSAPDTQYF	TGTGCCAGCAAGAGCGCCCCAGATACGCAGTATTTT	TRBJ2-3	TRBV2	few	.
CASSQTGTVKNIQYF	TGCGCCAGCAGCCAAACCGGGACGGTGAAAAACATTCAGTACTTC	TRBJ2-4	TRBV4-1	many	.
CASSEYSGNTGELFF	TGTGCCAGCAGTGAATATAGCGGGAACACCGGGGAGCTGTTTTTT	TRBJ2-2	TRBV2	many	.
CASVYRGTFDEQYF	TGCGCCAGCGTCTACAGGGGGACCTTCGACGAGCAGTACTTC	TRBJ2-7	TRBV10-2	many	TRBD1
CASSPGVRDRGYEQYF	TGTGCCAGCAGTCCCGGGGTTCGGGACAGGGGCTACGAGCAGTACTTC	TRBJ2-7	TRBV27	many	TRBD1
CASSSAVRGPQHF	TGTGCCAGCAGCTCCGCGGTCCGAGGACCCCAGCATTTT	TRBJ1-5	TRBV7-8	.	.
CASLRRAGGYPYIYEQYF	TGTGCCAGCCTAAGACGGGCGGGAGGGTACCCGTACATCTACGAGCAGTACTTC	TRBJ2-7	TRBV7-2	.	TRBD2
CASSQDGTIYEQYF	TGCGCCAGCAGCCAAGATGGGACAATCTACGAGCAGTACTTC	TRBJ2-7	TRBV4-3	few	.
CASSLVLGASGNEQFF	TGTGCCAGCAGCTTGGTGTTGGGGGCAAGTGGCAATGAGCAGTTCTTC	TRBJ2-1	TRBV5-6	many	.
CASTISRGQGRSYEQYF	TGTGCCAGCACCATCTCCCGGGGACAGGGGAGGTCCTACGAGCAGTACTTC	TRBJ2-7	TRBV6-5	few	TRBD1
CSARGHAWDNYEQYF	TGCAGTGCTAGAGGTCATGCCTGGGACAACTACGAGCAGTACTTC	TRBJ2-7	TRBV20-1	many	.
CASSYRLAGRPDTQYF	TGCGCCAGCAGTTACCGACTAGCGGGACGCCCAGATACGCAGTATTTT	TRBJ2-3	TRBV10-2	.	TRBD2
CSARLAGVFEQFF	TGCAGTGCAAGACTAGCGGGAGTCTTTGAGCAGTTCTTC	TRBJ2-1	TRBV20-1	many	TRBD2
CASSLRDGYTEAFF	TGTGCCAGCAGTTTAAGAGATGGTTACACTGAAGCTTTCTTT	TRBJ1-1	TRBV28	.	.
CASSLGGGTYNSPLHF	TGTGCCAGCAGCTTAGGTGGCGGGACCTATAATTCACCCCTCCACTTT	TRBJ1-6	TRBV7-6	few	.
CASSLVGPGYEQYF	TGCGCCAGCTCACTAGTGGGGCCAGGCTACGAGCAGTACTTC	TRBJ2-7	TRBV5-1	.	.
CASHRVPGKAFF	TGTGCCAGTCACAGGGTACCTGGGAAAGCTTTCTTT	TRBJ1-1	TRBV6-2/TRBV6-3	.	.
CASSLRQGPNYGYTF	TGTGCCAGCAGTCTACGACAGGGGCCTAACTATGGCTACACCTTC	TRBJ1-2	TRBV27	many	TRBD1
CASSLYRTYNEQFF	TGTGCCAGCAGCTTATATAGGACTTACAATGAGCAGTTCTTC	TRBJ2-1	TRBV7-8	.	.
CAWNKGRSAFF	TGTGCCTGGAACAAGGGGAGGTCGGCTTTCTTT	TRBJ1-1	TRBV30	many	.
CASSPPLTSGNTGELFF	TGTGCCAGCTCACCACCGCTGACTAGCGGAAATACCGGGGAGCTGTTTTTT	TRBJ2-2	TRBV18	many	TRBD2
CASSLDREGRGEQYF	TGTGCCAGCAGCTTAGACCGGGAGGGTCGGGGCGAGCAGTACTTC	TRBJ2-7	TRBV11-2	.	TRBD2
CASSAGGRETQYF	TGTGCCAGTAGTGCGGGAGGTCGGGAGACCCAGTACTTC	TRBJ2-5	TRBV19	.	TRBD2
CASRRDTGELFF	TGTGCCAGCAGAAGGGACACCGGGGAGCTGTTTTTT	TRBJ2-2	TRBV7-2	many	.
CSARGRADTGELFF	TGCAGCGCCCGGGGCCGGGCCGACACCGGGGAGCTGTTTTTT	TRBJ2-2	TRBV29-1	few	.
CSARFLAGPLEQYF	TGCAGTGCTAGGTTTCTAGCGGGACCCCTCGAGCAGTACTTC	TRBJ2-7	TRBV20-1	.	TRBD2
CASSLAGTYEQYF	TGTGCCAGCAGCTTAGCCGGGACCTACGAGCAGTACTTC	TRBJ2-7	TRBV7-9	many	.
CASVLAASTDTQYF	TGTGCCAGCGTACTAGCGGCCTCGACAGATACGCAGTATTTT	TRBJ2-3	TRBV2	few	TRBD2
CSSSFTLSGEQYF	TGTTCCAGCAGCTTCACCTTATCGGGCGAGCAGTACTTC	TRBJ2-7	TRBV5-5	.	.
CASSLSVAIYEQYF	TGTGCCAGCAGTTTATCCGTAGCCATCTACGAGCAGTACTTC	TRBJ2-7	TRBV12-3/TRBV12-4	.	.
CSAAPAASGRYEQYF	TGCAGTGCTGCCCCCGCGGCTAGCGGGAGGTACGAGCAGTACTTC	TRBJ2-7	TRBV20-1	many	TRBD2